Below are 2 T cell receptor beta chains sequenced from a single sample in a study of CD8+ T cells in alopecia areata. The sequencing template was cDNA reverse transcribed from extracted RNA. Produced via immunoSEQ multiplex PCR; TCRdb's table is partial and in-frame only. Here the sample spans around 100,000 clones, 41% being singletons. Sequencing input: CD4+ T cells sorted from blood. The receptor source for this set is a human donor with alopecia areata.

This clone has just a few counts. This chain links TRBV28 with TRBJ2-4, with D possibly being TRBD1 (6 bases). From germline, CDR1 is MDHEN and CDR2 SYDVKM. The V end was cut by 4 bases, the J end by 0 bases, with 16 bases between. CDR3 length equals 17 residues. The CDR3 spells CASSSIQGSLAKNIQYF. The CDR3 DNA sequence: TGTGCCAGCAGTTCTATCCAGGGGTCCCTAGCCAAAAACATTCAGTACTTC.

Remarks on this clone: This sample also contains other DNA sequences that code for the same CDR3. The V call is TRBV29-1, the J call TRBJ2-3, with a weak D call TRBD2 (7 bases). The V end lost 4 bases, the J end lost 5 bases, and 13 bases lay between the germline ends. The CDR3 sequence is 13 residues long. Germline V gene data show CDR1 as SQVTM and CDR2 as ANQGSEA. The CDR3 DNA sequence: TGCAGCGTTGGGGGGGGCTTTGAAGATACGCAGTATTTT. It codes for CSVGGGFEDTQYF.